A selection of T cell receptor beta chains follows, all from one sample in a study of T cells expressing NK-cell markers. Reprocessing the 5' RACE reads, TCRdb reports a single entry for every CDR3 protein and omits DNA. This listing includes some 340,000 distinct CDR3 sequences. Sequencing was performed on blood T cells: a sorted CD56 or NKG2C T cell subset, CD4+ or CD8+ T cells, or bulk PBMC T cells (not recorded which). These receptors originate from a man aged 18-75 years in good health. Each CDR3 is given with its conserved first and last residue.

CASRDKRGGLAGELFF | TRBJ2-2 | TRBV6-2/TRBV6-3
CATSGGGATDTQYF | TRBJ2-3 | TRBV24-1
CASSSEAAGGRNTGELFF | TRBJ2-2 | TRBV28
CASSTTGILTDTQYF | TRBJ2-3 | TRBV6-8
CASSLSGNSNYGYTF | TRBJ1-2 | TRBV5-1
CSAASGGVLYYEQYF | TRBJ2-7 | TRBV20-1
CASSLVSGQENIQYF | TRBJ2-4 | TRBV5-1
CATSRDRYLPTQYF | TRBJ2-3 | TRBV15
CSVVSAKNIQYF | TRBJ2-4 | TRBV29-1
CASSDWDRGFLQETQYF | TRBJ2-5 | TRBV19
CASSFRDPGYEQYF | TRBJ2-7 | TRBV7-9
CASGTRNTEAFF | TRBJ1-1 | TRBV12-3/TRBV12-4
CASSVDVTSEEQYF | TRBJ2-7 | TRBV9
CASSSRAGDGYTF | TRBJ1-2 | TRBV2
CASTQGRNTEAFF | TRBJ1-1 | TRBV6-1
CASSAGTGTNYGYTF | TRBJ1-2 | TRBV9
CASSVGQMNTEAFF | TRBJ1-1 | TRBV7-8
CASRASLQPQHF | TRBJ1-5 | TRBV12-3/TRBV12-4
CSVIGSPYQETQYF | TRBJ2-5 | TRBV20-1
CSADPAGVRDTQYF | TRBJ2-3 | TRBV20-1
CASSFLARGLYGYTF | TRBJ1-2 | TRBV28
CASSLVGSPEGYEQYF | TRBJ2-7 | TRBV7-9
CASSFRTGYYEQYF | TRBJ2-7 | TRBV6-2/TRBV6-3
CALSRGGGETQYF | TRBJ2-5 | TRBV6-6
CSASGGRVVAEAFF | TRBJ1-1 | TRBV20-1
CASSERVLVQSGEQFF | TRBJ2-1 | TRBV2
CASSRDRVGNIQYF | TRBJ2-4 | TRBV28
CASRDSYTEAFF | TRBJ1-1 | TRBV21-1
CASEDHGADTEAFF | TRBJ1-1 | TRBV2
CASSGGADRIGNQPQHF | TRBJ1-5 | TRBV6-1
CASSEANRQAFF | TRBJ1-1 | TRBV6-1
CASSTKGQGFNNEQFF | TRBJ2-1 | TRBV11-2
CASSLVGIAGPARVNEQFF | TRBJ2-1 | TRBV7-6
CASSVSPGLYSSYEQYF | TRBJ2-7 | TRBV5-5
CAWRHTGEETQYF | TRBJ2-5 | TRBV30
CASTLRGTGTYEQYF | TRBJ2-7 | TRBV6-1
CASSSQMGGLGRYYGYTF | TRBJ1-2 | TRBV7-6
CASSQVAAGGPPTDTQYF | TRBJ2-3 | TRBV4-2
CASRTDRGLTDTQYF | TRBJ2-3 | TRBV6-1
CAIRTSTSATELFF | TRBJ2-2 | TRBV10-3
CASSEIAGAYNEQFF | TRBJ2-1 | TRBV2
CASSTGPGTSNQPQHF | TRBJ1-5 | TRBV7-9
CASSQGTALFGYTF | TRBJ1-2 | TRBV7-9
CASSLVWRGHSPLHF | TRBJ1-6 | TRBV5-5
CSARLAGGSHTQYF | TRBJ2-3 | TRBV20-1
CASRSGQGALVNTEAFF | TRBJ1-1 | TRBV5-6
CASSSQGFLSTEAFF | TRBJ1-1 | TRBV11-1
CASSLVAGTSYNEQFF | TRBJ2-1 | TRBV5-8
CASSYLLAGTGNYGYTF | TRBJ1-2 | TRBV6-5
CASSFSQGRTDTQYF | TRBJ2-3 | TRBV12-3/TRBV12-4
CATSDYRVPSSPLHF | TRBJ1-6 | TRBV24-1
CSARSSGQTHSDSYEQYF | TRBJ2-7 | TRBV20-1
CASSLELGLVSSEQYF | TRBJ2-7 | TRBV5-1
CASSQQGLPYEQYF | TRBJ2-7 | TRBV7-9